Shown below are 20 T cell receptor beta chains from a single sample sequenced in a study of CD8 T cells in Susac syndrome. RNA, at about 0.45 to 1 ug, was reverse transcribed with random hexamers. TCRdb passed the immunoSEQ multiplex PCR reads through MiXCR, listing each CDR3 protein once. The table records hundreds of thousands of distinct CDR3 sequences, approximately 94% of them present only once. Sequencing was done on a sample of CD4+ T cells from PBMCs. The origin of the receptors is a human donor with Susac syndrome.

The chain combines TRBV20-1 with TRBJ2-3; D perhaps matches TRBD2 (6 bases). The CDR3 length is 14 residues. Deletions cut 3 bases from V and 6 bases from J, with 16 bases between. Germline lookup yields CDR1 DFQATT and CDR2 SNEGSKA (reference sequence). The CDR3 bases are TGCAGTGCTAGCGGCGGGGACTCACCCGATACGCAGTATTTT. Its translation: CSASGGDSPDTQYF.

The chain recombines TRBV30 with TRBJ1-3; possibly TRBD1 for D (5 bases). The V end was cut by 2 bases, the J end by 0 bases, with 11 bases between. CDR1 is GTSNPN, CDR2 SVGIG, per germline (reference sequence). This CDR3 region has 15 residues. The chain's CDR3 is CAWSNPGSSGNTIYF. CDR3 sequence (DNA): TGTGCCTGGAGTAACCCAGGGAGCTCTGGAAACACCATATATTTT.

The rearrangement links TRBV9 to TRBJ2-5; perhaps TRBD2 as D (5 bases). Per the germline V gene, CDR1 is SGDLS and CDR2 is YYNGEE. This CDR3 is 14 amino acids long. Trimming cost V 3 bases and J 0 bases, with 9 bases left between them. In DNA form, the CDR3 reads TGTGCCAGCAGCGCGTCGGGGTACCAAGAGACCCAGTACTTC. Translation: CASSASGYQETQYF.

This clonotype was seen just once. The rearrangement joins TRBV7-9 to TRBJ2-7; D is unresolved. The V and J ends lost 1 base and 7 bases respectively, with 8 bases between them. This CDR3 has 12 amino acids. Germline assignment: CDR1 SEHNR and CDR2 FQNEAQ (reference sequence). The CDR3 reads CASSLEVREQYF. CDR3 DNA sequence: TGTGCCAGCAGCTTAGAGGTTAGGGAGCAGTACTTC.

The J gene is TRBJ2-1, the V gene TRBV7-9, with a tentative D call TRBD1 (5 bases). CDR3 length: 13 amino acids. Between the trimmed V and J ends, which lost 3 bases and 7 bases, there was a span of 10 bases. CDR1 SEHNR and CDR2 FQNEAQ come from the germline V gene (reference sequence). CDR3 amino acids: CASSFQGGNEQFF. Here the CDR3 DNA reads TGTGCCAGCAGCTTTCAGGGTGGTAATGAGCAGTTCTTC. Complete variable domain (other parts from reference TRBV7-9 and TRBJ2-1): DTGVSQNPRHKITKRGQNVTFRCDPISEHNRLYWYRQTLGQGPEFLTYFQNEAQLEKSRLLSDRFSAERPKGSFSTLEIQRTEQGDSAMYLCASSFQGGNEQFFGPGTRLTVL.

The chain recombines TRBV4-3 with TRBJ2-2; TRBD1 is a possible D gene (5 bases). V lost 1 base and J lost 0, with 9 bases in between. Germline V gene sequence: CDR1 LGHNA, CDR2 YSLEER. The CDR3 sequence is 16 residues long. CDR3 sequence reads: CASSQGQTSNTGELFF. The CDR3 DNA sequence: TGCGCCAGCAGCCAAGGACAGACGTCGAACACCGGGGAGCTGTTTTTT.

The chain has TRBV6-2 or TRBV6-3 and TRBJ1-4; 12 nucleotides agree with TRBD1. Trimming removed 5 bases from V and 10 bases from J; junction bases left unmatched: 8. The germline CDR1 and CDR2 sequences are MNHEY and SVGEGT. This CDR3 is 15 amino acids long. CDR3 sequence: CASSPSEGQGAKLFF. The CDR3 region has the DNA TGTGCCAGCAGTCCTTCGGAGGGACAGGGGGCAAAACTGTTTTTT.

The J gene is TRBJ1-5, the V gene TRBV12-3 or TRBV12-4, with 7 bases identical to TRBD1. The trim removed 7 bases at V and 2 bases at J, leaving 8 bases unmatched. The CDR3 has 15 residues. The CDR3 coding sequence is TGTGCCAGCACCAACAACAGGGGCCGCAATCAGCCCCAGCATTTT. This encodes CASTNNRGRNQPQHF.

The V gene is TRBV28, the J gene TRBJ2-7; the D gene could be TRBD1 or TRBD2 (5 bases each). In germline, CDR1 is MDHEN, CDR2 SYDVKM. V was trimmed by 5 bases and J by 4 bases, leaving 15 bases between them. The CDR3 length is 14 residues. The CDR3 here is CASSPGTELYEQYF. DNA of the CDR3: TGTGCCAGCAGTCCCGGGACGGAACTTTACGAGCAGTACTTC.

The chain employs TRBV12-3 or TRBV12-4 and TRBJ2-7, with TRBD1 identical over 8 bases. With V trimmed by 0 bases and J by 0 bases, 1 base remained unmatched. This CDR3 contains 15 residues. The CDR3 DNA sequence: TGTGCCAGCAGTTTAGCTGGACAGGGCTCCTACGAGCAGTACTTC. This codes for CASSLAGQGSYEQYF.

The chain carries TRBV5-1 and TRBJ1-1; D remains ambiguous. The CDR3 loop spans 14 amino acids. From germline, CDR1 is SGHRS and CDR2 YFSETQ. Between the trimmed V and J ends, which lost 7 bases and 1 base, there was a span of 14 bases. Here the CDR3 DNA reads TGCGCCAGCGGACGGGAGCCACAGAACACTGAAGCTTTCTTT. This gives the protein CASGREPQNTEAFF.

The V and J genes are TRBV20-1 and TRBJ2-3; 10 positions agree with TRBD2. The germline V gene encodes CDR1 DFQATT and CDR2 SNEGSKA (reference sequence). This CDR3 comprises 17 residues. V dropped 3 bases and J dropped 0; count of bases not matched to a gene: 9. CDR3 DNA sequence: TGCAGTGCTAGTAGAGCTAGCGGGGGAACTAGCACAGATACGCAGTATTTT. Translating it yields CSASRASGGTSTDTQYF.

This clonotype was detected only a few times. The V and J genes are TRBV5-4 and TRBJ2-1, with D perhaps TRBD1 or TRBD2 (5 bases each). The V gene lost 6 bases and the J gene lost 1 base, with 14 bases spanning the gap. Per germline, CDR1 SGHNT and CDR2 YYREEE (reference sequence). The CDR3 totals 15 residues. The CDR3 DNA follows: TGTGCCAGCATCTGGGGGATTGTGTCCTACAATGAGCAGTTCTTC. This gives the protein CASIWGIVSYNEQFF.

The rearrangement uses TRBV12-3 or TRBV12-4 and TRBJ1-6; 7 nucleotides agree with TRBD1. V gave up 3 bases and J gave up 14 bases; unmatched junction bases: 10. This CDR3 comprises 14 residues. The CDR3 nucleotides read TGTGCCAGCAGTTTGACAGGGAGCGAAGGGGCCCTCCACTTT. This encodes CASSLTGSEGALHF.

This clonotype was detected only a few times. V gene TRBV12-3 or TRBV12-4 combines with J gene TRBJ1-1; D uncertain. V was trimmed by 2 bases and J by 5 bases, leaving 9 bases between them. The CDR3 is made up of 13 amino acids. This chain's CDR3 is CASSLKGDTEAFF. The CDR3 DNA reads TGTGCCAGCAGTTTAAAGGGTGATACTGAAGCTTTCTTT.

V gene TRBV6-2 or TRBV6-3 combines with J gene TRBJ2-3, with no clear D. The CDR3 is made up of 13 amino acids. V lost 3 bases to trimming and J lost 5 bases, with 9 bases between them. The germline CDR1 and CDR2 sequences are MNHEY and SVGEGT. CDR3 in DNA: TGTGCCAGCAGTTATTCCGCTCAAGATACGCAGTATTTT. Translating it yields CASSYSAQDTQYF.

This clonotype was seen once. V and J are TRBV6-2 or TRBV6-3 and TRBJ2-7; TRBD2 agrees at 9 bases. Germline loops: CDR1 MNHEY, CDR2 SVGEGT. CDR3 size: 15 residues. Trimming removed 4 bases from V and 5 bases from J; junction bases left unmatched: 9. The CDR3 here is CASSSPSGVRDEQYF. The CDR3 DNA reads TGTGCCAGCAGTTCTCCTAGCGGGGTCCGGGACGAGCAGTACTTC.

This chain uses TRBV20-1 with TRBJ2-2, with 8 bases identical to TRBD2. The CDR3 contains 15 residues. V shed 6 bases, J shed 1 base, and the junction held 7 bases outside the gene matches. Germline loops: CDR1 DFQATT, CDR2 SNEGSKA (reference sequence). The CDR3 is CSARAGGLNTGELFF. The DNA of the CDR3 is TGCAGTGCGCGGGCGGGGGGACTGAACACCGGGGAGCTGTTTTTT.

The chain joins TRBV30 to TRBJ1-1; 10 nucleotides match TRBD1. The CDR3 loop spans 14 amino acids. From germline, CDR1 is GTSNPN and CDR2 SVGIG (reference sequence). After removal of 1 base from V and 1 base from J, the junction contained 0 bases not matched to a gene. This CDR3 reads CAWSGDRGNTEAFF. The CDR3 coding sequence is TGTGCCTGGAGTGGGGACAGGGGGAACACTGAAGCTTTCTTT. The entire variable domain, with the rest obtained from reference TRBV30 and TRBJ1-1, is as follows: SQTIHQWPATLVQPVGSPLSLECTVEGTSNPNLYWYRQAAGRGLQLLFYSVGIGQISSEVPQNLSASRPQDRQFILSSKKLLLSDSGFYLCAWSGDRGNTEAFFGQGTRLTVV.

This rearrangement joins TRBV4-3 to TRBJ1-2; D possibly corresponds to TRBD1 (6 bases). In germline, CDR1 is LGHNA, CDR2 YSLEER. Trimming removed 0 bases at V and 0 bases at J, with 17 bases between. The CDR3 extends over 18 amino acids. CDR3 in DNA: TGCGCCAGCAGCCAAGATCGGGGGACAAGACTCACTAACTATGGCTACACCTTC. Translation gives CASSQDRGTRLTNYGYTF.